A single sample is the source of the 20 T cell receptor beta chains below, sequenced in a study of human T cells and chemical hapten exposure. The authors' total RNA extraction used unfractionated whole blood. TCRdb reprocessed the 5' RACE reads with MiXCR, giving one entry per CDR3 protein. Here the sample spans roughly 81,000 distinct CDR3 sequences, 15% being singletons. All receptors come from a female donor in good health.

V is TRBV28 and J is TRBJ1-3, with D hard to call. In germline, CDR1 is MDHEN, CDR2 SYDVKM. Trimming took off 3 bases at V and 0 bases at J, with 9 bases between the two ends. The CDR3 runs to 15 residues. The CDR3 reads CASSLRRLSGNTIYF. CDR3 bases: TGTGCCAGCAGTTTGCGAAGACTCTCTGGAAACACCATATATTTT.

The chain links TRBV5-1 to TRBJ2-7; 7 nucleotides agree with TRBD1. The trim removed 4 bases at V and 0 bases at J, leaving 19 bases unmatched. Germline V gives CDR1 SGHRS, CDR2 YFSETQ. The CDR3 totals 19 residues. The CDR3 here is CASSRAPQRQGGYSYEQYF. The CDR3 coding sequence is TGCGCCAGCAGCCGGGCCCCGCAACGACAGGGCGGTTACTCCTACGAGCAGTACTTC. Full variable domain (rest looked up from reference TRBV5-1 and TRBJ2-7): KAGVTQTPRYLIKTRGQQVTLSCSPISGHRSVSWYQQTPGQGLQFLFEYFSETQRNKGNFPGRFSGRQFSNSRSEMNVSTLELGDSALYLCASSRAPQRQGGYSYEQYFGPGTRLTVT.

The V gene is TRBV6-5, the J gene TRBJ1-3, with D perhaps TRBD1 (5 bases). Trimming took off 0 bases at V and 3 bases at J, with 9 bases between the two ends. CDR1 and CDR2 from the germline V gene are MNHEY and SVGAGI. This CDR3 is 15 amino acids long. The CDR3 sequence: CASSYSGDFGNTIYF. CDR3 nucleotides: TGTGCCAGCAGTTACTCAGGGGATTTTGGAAACACCATATATTTT.

This clonotype was picked up a small number of times. This rearrangement joins TRBV6-5 to TRBJ2-7, with 10 bases that match TRBD2. CDR1 and CDR2 from the germline V gene are MNHEY and SVGAGI. This CDR3 has 18 residues. The trim removed 0 bases at V and 2 bases at J, leaving 10 bases unmatched. The CDR3, as DNA: TGTGCCAGCAGTTACTCGTATGTAGCGGGGGGCTCCCCCTACGAGCAGTACTTC. Translation: CASSYSYVAGGSPYEQYF.

This clonotype showed up just a few times. J is TRBJ1-5 and V is TRBV28; 9 bases are shared with TRBD1. This CDR3 has 15 amino acids. Trimming took 6 bases from V and 4 from J; bases not matched to a gene: 7. Germline values: CDR1 MDHEN, CDR2 SYDVKM. CDR3 protein: CASRWGQGGNQPQHF. CDR3 nucleotide sequence: TGTGCCAGCAGGTGGGGACAGGGTGGAAATCAGCCCCAGCATTTT.

This clonotype was found a few times. The chain employs TRBV20-1 and TRBJ1-2; D gene unclear. CDR3 length: 13 amino acids. Looked up from germline, CDR1 is DFQATT and CDR2 is SNEGSKA (reference sequence). Trimming pared 4 bases from V and 4 bases from J, leaving 13 bases between. CDR3 amino acids: CSATRGLSYGYTF. The CDR3 DNA reads as TGCAGTGCTACGAGAGGGTTGAGCTATGGCTACACCTTC.

This clonotype was detected a few times. The V gene is TRBV4-2, the J gene TRBJ1-5; D not resolved. Germline V gives CDR1 LGHNA, CDR2 YNFKEQ. This CDR3 is built from 11 residues. Deletions cut 7 bases from V and 7 bases from J, with 8 bases between. The CDR3 here is CASTFLQPQHF. CDR3 bases: TGTGCCAGCACCTTCCTCCAGCCCCAGCATTTT.

The genes are TRBV28 and TRBJ2-1; D uncertain. Between the trimmed V and J ends, which lost 11 bases and 10 bases, there was a span of 18 bases. The germline CDR1 and CDR2 sequences are MDHEN and SYDVKM. The CDR3 contains 12 residues. The CDR3 reads CAAVGSSKEQFF. The CDR3 DNA reads TGTGCCGCGGTGGGCTCCTCTAAAGAGCAGTTCTTC.

This clonotype was picked up a small number of times. The chain couples TRBV5-5 to TRBJ2-3; TRBD1 agrees at 7 bases. V was pared by 4 bases and J by 5 bases, with 10 bases of the junction left unmatched. Germline assignment: CDR1 SGHKS and CDR2 YYEKEE (reference sequence). The CDR3 is 15 residues long. Here the CDR3 DNA reads TGTGCCAGCAGCAGGGGGCCAGGGGCTGGAGATACGCAGTATTTT. It yields the protein CASSRGPGAGDTQYF.

The chain recombines TRBV3-1 with TRBJ1-1, with D maybe TRBD1 (5 bases). This CDR3 has 13 amino acids. The germline V and J ends were trimmed by 3 bases and 3 bases, with 8 bases remaining between them. The V gene's germline CDR1 is LGHDT and CDR2 YNNKEL (reference sequence). The CDR3 coding sequence is TGTGCCAGCAGCCAGAGGGGTGACACTGAAGCTTTCTTT. Translation gives CASSQRGDTEAFF.

The chain recombines TRBV14 with TRBJ2-1; D remains unclear. V gave up 5 bases and J gave up 0 bases, with 11 bases separating them. CDR3 length: 15 amino acids. Germline V gene lookup returns CDR1 SGHDN and CDR2 FVKESK. The CDR3 sequence is CASSFFPSSYNEQFF. CDR3 nucleotide sequence: TGTGCCAGCAGCTTTTTCCCGAGCTCCTACAATGAGCAGTTCTTC.

The chain links TRBV12-3 or TRBV12-4 to TRBJ1-5, with 10 bases aligning to TRBD1. The J segment lost 7 bases and the V segment lost 10 bases, leaving 7 bases of the junction unmatched. The CDR3 covers 13 residues. DNA of the CDR3: TGTGCCACGGGACAGGGGAATAGGCAGCCCCAGCATTTT. Translated: CATGQGNRQPQHF.

This clonotype has more than one count but fewer than ten. This chain joins TRBV20-1 and TRBJ2-1; 10 bases map to TRBD2. This CDR3 spans 14 amino acids. V gave up 6 bases and J gave up 4 bases; unmatched junction bases: 6. CDR1 and CDR2 from the germline V gene are DFQATT and SNEGSKA (reference sequence). CDR3 region: CSAPSSGSYNEQFF. CDR3 DNA: TGCAGTGCGCCTTCTAGCGGGAGTTACAATGAGCAGTTCTTC.

The rearrangement joins TRBV7-2 to TRBJ1-2; D is perhaps TRBD1 (5 bases). The CDR3 has 17 residues. Trimming left V 5 bases short and J 0 bases short, with 19 bases between. The germline CDR1 and CDR2 sequences are SGHTA and FQGNSA. The CDR3 protein is CASSTDFGAAANYGYTF. CDR3 nucleotides: TGTGCCAGCAGCACCGATTTTGGGGCAGCCGCTAACTATGGCTACACCTTC.

This clonotype was seen a handful of times. This sequence joins TRBV29-1 and TRBJ1-1; 10 bases line up with TRBD1. V gave up 6 bases and J gave up 11 bases; unmatched junction bases: 12. This CDR3 spans 13 amino acids. Germline V gives CDR1 SQVTM, CDR2 ANQGSEA. The CDR3: CSVHPGTGVGAFF. The CDR3, as DNA: TGCAGCGTCCATCCCGGGACAGGGGTCGGGGCTTTCTTT.

This sequence joins TRBV5-6 and TRBJ1-1, with 8 bases aligning to TRBD1. Germline-derived CDR1 and CDR2 are SGHDT and YYEEEE. The V and J ends lost 3 bases and 7 bases, in that order; junction bases with no gene match: 8. This CDR3 is 14 amino acids long. The CDR3 is CASSYGTGGSEAFF. Written as DNA, the CDR3 is TGTGCCAGCAGCTATGGTACAGGGGGAAGTGAAGCTTTCTTT. The full variable domain, its missing parts supplied by reference TRBV5-6 and TRBJ1-1, is DAGVTQSPTHLIKTRGQQVTLRCSPKSGHDTVSWYQQALGQGPQFIFQYYEEEERQRGNFPDRFSGHQFPNYSSELNVNALLLGDSALYLCASSYGTGGSEAFFGQGTRLTVV.

CDR3 DNA: TGTGCCAGCAGAGGACAGTTTTTCTCTGGAAACACCATATATTTT. Protein: CASRGQFFSGNTIYF. V is TRBV28 and J is TRBJ1-3; tentative D call: TRBD1 (6 bases). The CDR3 is 15 residues long. The germline V gene encodes CDR1 MDHEN and CDR2 SYDVKM. Trimming took 6 bases from V and 0 from J, leaving 12 bases between them.

This clonotype was seen more than once but under ten times. A read error may produce the germline difference seen at one junction end. The CDR3 bases are TGTGCCAGCAGTTCACTCACGACGGGGTTCAAAGACTTC. Protein product: CASSSLTTGFKDF. This chain links TRBV7-2 with TRBJ2-5; D possibly corresponds to TRBD2 (5 bases). CDR1 is SGHTA and CDR2 is FQGNSA in the germline V gene. This CDR3 comprises 13 residues.

This clonotype was seen at least ten times. V usage is TRBV18 and J usage is TRBJ2-3, with 7 bases identical to TRBD1. V shed 6 bases and J 5 bases; nucleotides not matched to a gene: 8. Germline assignment: CDR1 KGHSH and CDR2 LQKENI. This CDR3 is 14 amino acids long. This chain's CDR3 is CASSLYRGGDTQYF. In nucleotides, the CDR3 is TGTGCCAGCTCGCTCTACAGGGGTGGAGATACGCAGTATTTT. Complete variable domain (other parts from reference TRBV18 and TRBJ2-3): NAGVMQNPRHLVRRRGQEARLRCSPMKGHSHVYWYRQLPEEGLKFMVYLQKENIIDESGMPKERFSAEFPKEGPSILRIQQVVRGDSAAYFCASSLYRGGDTQYFGPGTRLTVL.

This clonotype was seen a few times. At one end, the junction sequence differs from germline, possibly due to a read error. The V gene is TRBV7-7, the J gene TRBJ2-2; no clear D gene. The germline CDR1 and CDR2 sequences are SSHAT and FNYEAQ (reference sequence). The CDR3 length is 14 residues. DNA for the CDR3: TGTGCTAGCAGCCCCGACCACAACACCGGGGAGCTGTTTTTT. Its protein product is CASSPDHNTGELFF.